This T cell receptor (beta chain) was obtained from a study of metastatic and nonmetastatic thyroid tumors. TCRdb re-called the PCR reads with MiXCR. The top ten clones hold around 3.9% of a sample with about 40,000 clones, roughly 16% of them seen once. The sample holds one count of this clone. Antigen unknown. General study findings and limits: Benign nodules were reported to have significantly lower TCR beta diversity than malignant thyroid tumors, in blood and tumor.

The CDR3 length is 18 residues. Per the germline V gene, CDR1 is SGHAT and CDR2 is FQDESV (reference sequence). Trimming shortened V by 5 bases and J by 4 bases, and 25 bases separated the two germline ends. Patients underwent thyroid surgery, and none had received any treatment before it. This TCR was recovered from a female donor with papillary thyroid cancer or a benign thyroid nodule (not recorded which). Some clones in this sample may be carry-over from other donors' samples. The chain recombines TRBV11-1 with TRBJ2-3; unclear D gene. The sequencing input was blood. The CDR3 region has the DNA TGTGCCAGCAGCCCCGGGCCCACCAAAATACGTCCCGCAGATACGCAGTATTTT. This translates into CASSPGPTKIRPADTQYF.